This record concerns one TCR beta chain sequence. What it recognizes is unknown. The CDR3 is 13 residues long. Unmatched junction bases numbered 6, after V lost 6 bases and J lost 4 bases. Per germline, CDR1 MNHEY and CDR2 SVGAGI. Researchers used 5'RACE with constant-segment primers to make TCR alpha and TCR beta cDNA libraries that carry sample barcodes and UMIs. TCRdb re-derived calls from the 5' RACE reads in MiXCR, one entry per CDR3 protein. The data hold a few hundred thousand distinct CDR3 sequences, with roughly a fifth observed a single time. This sample was included in a study of T-cell memory formation after mild COVID-19. Study-level background: TCR clusters mostly belonged to single donors.

Study-level results: Clones shrinking between day 15 and 85 showed a balanced CD4/CD8 split, and those that grew later tilted toward CD4+. Chiefly within CM and EM were the contracting CD4+ clones; CD8+ ones were within EMRA.

The sequence came from a man between 18 and 35 years old who had mild COVID-19 (a few samples of this study predate the infection). Cell type and time point are not known. Specimen: PBMCs or a T cell subset sorted from them (not recorded which). The chain joins TRBV6-5 to TRBJ2-7; 7 bases line up with TRBD2. This CDR3 reads CASREGGTYEQYF. The CDR3 DNA reads TGTGCCAGCAGGGAGGGAGGGACTTACGAGCAGTACTTC.